This TCR beta chain came from a study of naive CD8 T cells in extremely preterm neonates. Study-level points and caveats: iChao1 richness was lowest in preterm neonates, significantly versus all ages. Preterm neonates shared more CDR3 nucleotide sequences (about 2.5%) than older groups. Compared with older groups, preterm CDR3s were shorter, with fewer N additions and less trimming.

With regard to this clone: The antigen is unknown.

Samples were taken at extremely preterm deliveries at about 23-27 weeks of gestation. TCRdb's table, derived via immunoSEQ multiplex PCR, lists solely in-frame clones and lacks some. The top ten hold roughly 1% of the sample, which has tens of thousands of clones, more than 70% seen once. This CDR3 comprises 13 residues. The ends were cut back, 3 bases at V and 0 bases at J, with 7 bases in the middle. Germline CDR1 SGHRS, CDR2 YFSETQ. The sequenced material came from naive CD8+ T cells from cord blood. This clonotype was obtained from a boy who was born preterm. The V gene is TRBV5-1, the J gene TRBJ2-7, with D perhaps matching TRBD1 (6 bases). In nucleotides, the CDR3 is TGCGCCAGCAGCTGGGACAACTCCTACGAGCAGTACTTC. Its protein is CASSWDNSYEQYF.